The present TCR beta chain was sequenced within a study of T cell changes during pregnancy in multiple sclerosis. TCRdb's copy holds only in-frame clones and misses some; the assay was immunoSEQ multiplex PCR. The table shows more than 85,000 clones, with approximately 93% occurring only once. The V gene's germline CDR1 is SGHRS and CDR2 YFSETQ. This CDR3 region has 15 residues. Unmatched junction bases numbered 9, after V lost 4 bases and J lost 4 bases. V and J are TRBV5-1 and TRBJ2-7; 9 bases map to TRBD1. The sequencing used peripheral blood, collected after pregnancy. The sequence was obtained from a female donor in good health, enrolled as a control in a pregnancy study. In nucleotides, the CDR3 is TGCGCCAGCAGCCCAGAGGGACAGGGTGGGTACGAGCAGTACTTC. It translates to CASSPEGQGGYEQYF. Supplemented by reference TRBV5-1 and TRBJ2-7, the full variable domain reads KAGVTQTPRYLIKTRGQQVTLSCSPISGHRSVSWYQQTPGQGLQFLFEYFSETQRNKGNFPGRFSGRQFSNSRSEMNVSTLELGDSALYLCASSPEGQGGYEQYFGPGTRLTVT.